This T cell receptor beta chain emerged from a study of blood T cell repertoires in COVID-19. Measured with immunoSEQ multiplex PCR; TCRdb has only the in-frame clones, and not every one. This sample has about 310,000 clones; about 91% occur once, and the top ten carry over 8%. Germline CDR1 is PRHDT and CDR2 is FYEKMQ (reference sequence). The CDR3 spans 15 residues. V was pared by 5 bases and J by 5 bases, with 9 bases of the junction left unmatched. The sample comprised PBMCs or T cells enriched from blood (not recorded which). V and J are TRBV13 and TRBJ1-2; 9 positions agree with TRBD1. The source is a woman in her forties who had recovered from COVID-19. CDR3 loop: CASSPLGQGTYGYTF. The DNA of the CDR3 is TGTGCCAGCAGCCCCCTTGGACAGGGGACGTATGGCTACACCTTC.